The 8 T cell receptor beta chains below come from one sample, sequenced in a study of blood T cell repertoires in COVID-19 (dated by TCRdb to the early 2020s). The library was prepared using the immunoSEQ multiplex PCR assay. The immuneACCESS repertoire file appears here via TCRdb, limited to in-frame rearrangements. These files lack a portion of the clones; in checked studies, under half of the deficit traces to unresolved V genes, and the cause of the others is not known. The sample table holds some 170,000 clones, of which roughly 90% were seen once. The top ten clonotypes cover 1.6% of the sample. Input material: peripheral blood. The receptors here all came from a woman in her 50s with acute or convalescent COVID-19.

This chain joins TRBV19 and TRBJ2-1, with D possibly TRBD2 on 6 matching bases. Germline CDR1 reads LNHDA; CDR2 reads SQIVND (reference sequence). This CDR3 is 15 amino acids long. Trimming cost V 3 bases and J 3 bases, with 12 bases left between them. The CDR3 region has the DNA TGTGCCAGTAGTATCGCTTGGGGGGACTACAATGAGCAGTTCTTC. Translating gives CASSIAWGDYNEQFF.

The chain couples TRBV15 to TRBJ2-7, with TRBD1 matching 7 bases. The germline CDR1 and CDR2 sequences are LNHNV and YYDKDF (reference sequence). J lost 6 bases, V lost 4 bases, and 9 bases had no gene match. CDR3 length: 14 residues. The CDR3 loop reads CATSKPRGLTEQYF. The CDR3 region has the DNA TGTGCCACCAGCAAACCTAGGGGGCTTACCGAGCAGTACTTC.

The V gene is TRBV7-9, the J gene TRBJ1-5; 10 positions match TRBD1. The CDR3 is 14 residues long. Germline CDR1 and CDR2: SEHNR and FQNEAQ (reference sequence). V lost 7 bases to trimming and J lost 6 bases; unmatched junction nucleotides: 6. The CDR3 is CASTSTGGLQPQHF. The CDR3 DNA follows: TGTGCCAGCACCTCGACAGGGGGCCTTCAGCCCCAGCATTTT.

The chain joins TRBV7-8 to TRBJ2-5; TRBD1 agrees at 7 bases. This CDR3 comprises 13 residues. V lost 5 bases and J lost 2; bases outside the gene matches: 2. Germline V lookup: CDR1 SGHVS, CDR2 FQNEAQ. This CDR3 reads CASSRDRQETQYF. The CDR3 coding sequence is TGTGCCAGCAGCCGGGACAGACAAGAGACCCAGTACTTC.

V is TRBV6-2 or TRBV6-3 and J is TRBJ2-5; 7 nucleotides align to TRBD2. Germline V gene data show CDR1 as MNHEY and CDR2 as SVGEGT. The CDR3 sequence is 14 residues long. The ends lost 2 bases at V and 3 bases at J; junction bases unmatched: 3. The CDR3, as DNA: TGTGCCAGCAGTTACCCTCGGGAGGAAGAGACCCAGTACTTC. Amino acid sequence: CASSYPREEETQYF.

V gene TRBV6-5 combines with J gene TRBJ2-3; 10 bases are shared with TRBD2. Germline V gives CDR1 MNHEY, CDR2 SVGAGI. CDR3 length: 14 amino acids. The ends lost 6 bases at V and 6 bases at J; junction bases unmatched: 6. The CDR3 reads CASSLAGVGDTQYF. In nucleotides, the CDR3 is TGTGCCAGCAGCCTAGCGGGAGTAGGTGATACGCAGTATTTT.

In its sample, this clone was seen once. The V and J genes are TRBV27 and TRBJ2-6, with D tentatively TRBD1 (6 bases). The V and J ends lost 6 bases and 2 bases respectively, with 17 bases between them. Looked up from germline, CDR1 is MNHEY and CDR2 is SMNVEV (reference sequence). There are 17 residues in the CDR3. CDR3 sequence: CASRPTQGTPGANVLTF. In nucleotides, the CDR3 is TGTGCCAGCAGGCCAACACAGGGAACTCCTGGGGCCAACGTCCTGACTTTC.

The chain employs TRBV5-1 and TRBJ2-7, with 10 bases identical to TRBD1. This CDR3 has 16 amino acids. The germline V gene has CDR1 SGHRS and CDR2 YFSETQ. J was trimmed by 6 bases and V by 0 bases; bases with no gene match: 9. CDR3 sequence (DNA): TGCGCCAGCAGCTTGGCAAGGTCGACAGGGGGCTCCGAGCAGTACTTC. Translation gives CASSLARSTGGSEQYF.